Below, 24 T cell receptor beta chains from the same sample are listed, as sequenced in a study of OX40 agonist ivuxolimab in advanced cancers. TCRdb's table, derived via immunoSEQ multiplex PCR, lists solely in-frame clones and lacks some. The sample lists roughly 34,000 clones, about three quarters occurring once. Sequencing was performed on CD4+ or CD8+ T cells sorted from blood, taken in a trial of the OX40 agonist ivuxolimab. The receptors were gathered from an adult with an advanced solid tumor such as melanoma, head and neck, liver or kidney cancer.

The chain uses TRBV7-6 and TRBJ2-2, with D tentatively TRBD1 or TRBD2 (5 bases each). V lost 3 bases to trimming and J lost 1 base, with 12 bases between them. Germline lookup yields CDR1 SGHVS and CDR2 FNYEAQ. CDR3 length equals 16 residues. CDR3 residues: CASSFQGTVNTGELFF. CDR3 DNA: TGTGCCAGCAGCTTCCAAGGGACGGTGAACACCGGGGAGCTGTTTTTT.

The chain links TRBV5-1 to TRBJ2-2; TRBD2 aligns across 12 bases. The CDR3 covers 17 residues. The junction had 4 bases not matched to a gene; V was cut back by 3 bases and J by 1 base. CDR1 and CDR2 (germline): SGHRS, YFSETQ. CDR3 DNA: TGCGCCAGCAGCTACGAGGGACTAGCGGGGAACACCGGGGAGCTGTTTTTT. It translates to CASSYEGLAGNTGELFF.

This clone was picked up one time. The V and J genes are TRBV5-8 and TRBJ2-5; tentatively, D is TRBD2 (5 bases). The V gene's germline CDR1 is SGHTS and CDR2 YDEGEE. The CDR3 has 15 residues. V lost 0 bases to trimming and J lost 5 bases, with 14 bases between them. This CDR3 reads CASSLALASSETQYF. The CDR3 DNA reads TGTGCCAGCAGCTTGGCCCTGGCTAGCTCGGAGACCCAGTACTTC.

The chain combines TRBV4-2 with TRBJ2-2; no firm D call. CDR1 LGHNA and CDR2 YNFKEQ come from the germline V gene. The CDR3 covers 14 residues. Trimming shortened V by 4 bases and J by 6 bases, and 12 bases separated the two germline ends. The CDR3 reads CASSPHLGPGELFF. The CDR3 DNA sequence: TGTGCCAGCAGCCCCCATTTAGGGCCCGGGGAGCTGTTTTTT.

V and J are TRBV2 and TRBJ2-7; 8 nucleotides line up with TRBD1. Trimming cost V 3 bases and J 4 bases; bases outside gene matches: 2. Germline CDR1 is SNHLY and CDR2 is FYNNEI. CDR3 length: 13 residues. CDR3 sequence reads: CASSEDRVYEQYF. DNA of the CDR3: TGTGCCAGCAGTGAGGACAGGGTATACGAGCAGTACTTC.

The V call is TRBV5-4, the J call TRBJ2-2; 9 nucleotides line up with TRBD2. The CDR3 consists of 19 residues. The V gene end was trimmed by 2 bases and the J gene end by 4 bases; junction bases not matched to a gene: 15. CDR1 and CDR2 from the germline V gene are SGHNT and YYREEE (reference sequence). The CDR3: CASSFVGSGAGGLTGELFF. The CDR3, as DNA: TGTGCCAGCAGCTTTGTCGGGTCCGGAGCGGGGGGCCTCACCGGGGAGCTGTTTTTT.

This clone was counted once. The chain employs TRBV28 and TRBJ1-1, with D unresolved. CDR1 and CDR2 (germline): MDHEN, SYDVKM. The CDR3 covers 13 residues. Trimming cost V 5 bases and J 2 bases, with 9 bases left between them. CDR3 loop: CASSPPRNTEAFF. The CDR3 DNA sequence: TGTGCCAGCAGTCCACCACGAAACACTGAAGCTTTCTTT.

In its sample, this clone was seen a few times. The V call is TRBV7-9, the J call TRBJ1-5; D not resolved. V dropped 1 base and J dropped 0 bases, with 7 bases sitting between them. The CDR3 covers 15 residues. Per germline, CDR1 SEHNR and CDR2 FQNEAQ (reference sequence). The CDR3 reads CASSLEPSSNQPQHF. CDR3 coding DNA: TGTGCCAGCAGCTTAGAACCGAGTAGCAATCAGCCCCAGCATTTT.

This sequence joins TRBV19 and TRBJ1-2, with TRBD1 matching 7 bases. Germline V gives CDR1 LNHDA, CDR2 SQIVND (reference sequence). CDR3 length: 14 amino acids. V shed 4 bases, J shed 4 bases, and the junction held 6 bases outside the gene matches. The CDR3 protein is CASSKDRVGYGYTF. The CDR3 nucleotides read TGTGCCAGTAGTAAAGACAGGGTTGGCTATGGCTACACCTTC.

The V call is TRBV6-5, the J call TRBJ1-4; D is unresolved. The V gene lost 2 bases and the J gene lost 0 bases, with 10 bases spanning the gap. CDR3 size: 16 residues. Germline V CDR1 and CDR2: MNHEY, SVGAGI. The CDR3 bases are TGTGCCAGCAGTTACCGACACTCTGCAACTAATGAAAAACTGTTTTTT. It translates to CASSYRHSATNEKLFF.

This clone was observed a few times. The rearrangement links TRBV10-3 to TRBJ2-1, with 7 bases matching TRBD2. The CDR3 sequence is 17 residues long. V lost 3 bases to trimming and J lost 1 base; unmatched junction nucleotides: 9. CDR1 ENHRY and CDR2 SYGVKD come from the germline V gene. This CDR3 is CAISELVLAKSYNEQFF. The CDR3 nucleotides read TGTGCCATCAGTGAACTCGTACTAGCGAAATCCTACAATGAGCAGTTCTTC.

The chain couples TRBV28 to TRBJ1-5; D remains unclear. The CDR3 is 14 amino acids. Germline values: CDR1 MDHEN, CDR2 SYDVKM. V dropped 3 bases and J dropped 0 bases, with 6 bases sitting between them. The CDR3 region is CASSFPYSNQPQHF. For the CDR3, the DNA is TGTGCCAGCAGTTTCCCTTATAGCAATCAGCCCCAGCATTTT.

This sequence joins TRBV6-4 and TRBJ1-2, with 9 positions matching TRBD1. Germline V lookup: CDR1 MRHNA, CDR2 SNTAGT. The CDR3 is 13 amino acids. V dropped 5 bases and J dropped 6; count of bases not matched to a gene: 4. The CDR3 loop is CASSTDRGHGYTF. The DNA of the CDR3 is TGTGCCAGCAGTACGGACAGGGGTCATGGCTACACCTTC.

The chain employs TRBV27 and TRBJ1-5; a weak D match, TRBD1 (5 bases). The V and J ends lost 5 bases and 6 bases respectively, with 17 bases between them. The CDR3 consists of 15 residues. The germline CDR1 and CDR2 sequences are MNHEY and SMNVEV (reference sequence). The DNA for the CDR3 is TGTGCCAGCAGTCTCCCGGGCGGGGGTGTTCAGCCCCAGCATTTT. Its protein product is CASSLPGGGVQPQHF.

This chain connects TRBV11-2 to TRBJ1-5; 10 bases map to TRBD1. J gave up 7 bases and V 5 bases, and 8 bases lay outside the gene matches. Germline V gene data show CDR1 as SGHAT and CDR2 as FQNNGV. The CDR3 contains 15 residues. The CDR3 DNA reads TGTGCCAGCAGCAGGGGACAGGGGTCCTGGCAGCCCCAGCATTTT. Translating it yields CASSRGQGSWQPQHF.

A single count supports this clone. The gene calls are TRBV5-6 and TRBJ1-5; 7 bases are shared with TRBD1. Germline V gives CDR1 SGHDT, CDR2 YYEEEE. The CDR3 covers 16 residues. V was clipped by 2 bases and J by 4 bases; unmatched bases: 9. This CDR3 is CASSLWDSGRNQPQHF. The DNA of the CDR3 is TGTGCCAGCAGCTTATGGGACAGCGGGAGGAATCAGCCCCAGCATTTT. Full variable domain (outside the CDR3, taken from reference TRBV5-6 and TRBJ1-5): DAGVTQSPTHLIKTRGQQVTLRCSPKSGHDTVSWYQQALGQGPQFIFQYYEEEERQRGNFPDRFSGHQFPNYSSELNVNALLLGDSALYLCASSLWDSGRNQPQHFGDGTRLSIL.

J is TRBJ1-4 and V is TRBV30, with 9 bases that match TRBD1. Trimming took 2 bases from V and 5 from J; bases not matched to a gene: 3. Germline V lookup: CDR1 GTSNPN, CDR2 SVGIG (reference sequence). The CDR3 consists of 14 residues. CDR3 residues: CAWSSTGGNEKLFF. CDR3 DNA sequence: TGTGCCTGGAGTTCGACAGGGGGGAATGAAAAACTGTTTTTT.

Here the CDR3 DNA reads TGCGCCAGCAGCTTGGAGGGCTGGAACACTGAAGCTTTCTTT. Its translation: CASSLEGWNTEAFF. V is TRBV5-1 and J is TRBJ1-1; D unclear. Germline assignment: CDR1 SGHRS and CDR2 YFSETQ. Trimming removed 0 bases at V and 1 base at J, with 7 bases between. CDR3 length: 14 residues.

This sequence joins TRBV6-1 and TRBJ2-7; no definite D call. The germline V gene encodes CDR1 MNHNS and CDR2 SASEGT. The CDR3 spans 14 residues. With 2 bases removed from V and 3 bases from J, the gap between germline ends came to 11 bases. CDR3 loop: CASSEMLGVYEQYF. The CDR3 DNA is TGTGCCAGCAGTGAAATGCTGGGTGTCTACGAGCAGTACTTC.

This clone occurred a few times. CDR3: CASSLGQIYGYTF. The CDR3 coding sequence is TGCGCCAGCAGCTTGGGTCAGATCTATGGCTACACCTTC. This sequence joins TRBV5-1 and TRBJ1-2; D unclear. V was pared by 0 bases and J by 4 bases, with 7 bases between. Per germline, CDR1 SGHRS and CDR2 YFSETQ. This CDR3 is built from 13 residues.

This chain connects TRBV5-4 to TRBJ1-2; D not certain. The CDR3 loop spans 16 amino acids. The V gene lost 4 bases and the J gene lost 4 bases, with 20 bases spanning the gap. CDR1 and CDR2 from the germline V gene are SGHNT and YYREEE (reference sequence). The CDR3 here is CASSPRAGLASYGYTF. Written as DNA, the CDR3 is TGTGCCAGCAGCCCCCGGGCGGGCCTAGCTAGCTATGGCTACACCTTC.

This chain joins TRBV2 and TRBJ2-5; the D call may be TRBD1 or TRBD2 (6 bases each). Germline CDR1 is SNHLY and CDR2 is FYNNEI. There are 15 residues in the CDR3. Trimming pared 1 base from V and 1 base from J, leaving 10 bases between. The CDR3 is CASSEDGGPQETQYF. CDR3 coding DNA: TGTGCCAGCAGTGAAGACGGGGGCCCCCAAGAGACCCAGTACTTC.

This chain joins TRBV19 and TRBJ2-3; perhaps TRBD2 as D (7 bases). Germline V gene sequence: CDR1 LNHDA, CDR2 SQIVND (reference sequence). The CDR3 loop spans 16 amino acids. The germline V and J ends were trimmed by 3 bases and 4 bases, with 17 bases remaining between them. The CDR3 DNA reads TGTGCCAGTAGTATCAACGGGGGGCTAATCCCAGATACGCAGTATTTT. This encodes CASSINGGLIPDTQYF.

DNA of the CDR3: TGCGCCAGCAGCCAAGATAGGACAGGGTATGGCTACACCTTC. Amino acids: CASSQDRTGYGYTF. The V gene is TRBV4-1, the J gene TRBJ1-2; 8 nucleotides align to TRBD1. Germline CDR1 MGHRA, CDR2 YSYEKL. The J segment lost 5 bases and the V segment lost 0 bases, leaving 2 bases of the junction unmatched. The CDR3 totals 14 residues.